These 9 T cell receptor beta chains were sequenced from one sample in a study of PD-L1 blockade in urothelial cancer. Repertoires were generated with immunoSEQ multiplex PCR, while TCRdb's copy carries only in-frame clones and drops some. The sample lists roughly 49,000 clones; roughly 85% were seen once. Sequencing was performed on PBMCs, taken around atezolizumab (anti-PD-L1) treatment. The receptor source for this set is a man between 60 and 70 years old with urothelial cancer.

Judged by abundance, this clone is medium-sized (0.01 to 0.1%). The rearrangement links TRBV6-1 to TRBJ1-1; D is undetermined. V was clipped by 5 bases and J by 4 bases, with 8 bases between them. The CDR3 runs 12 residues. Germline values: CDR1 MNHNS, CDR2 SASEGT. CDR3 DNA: TGTGCCAGCAGTAGAGAGGGCACTGAAGCTTTCTTT. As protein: CASSREGTEAFF.

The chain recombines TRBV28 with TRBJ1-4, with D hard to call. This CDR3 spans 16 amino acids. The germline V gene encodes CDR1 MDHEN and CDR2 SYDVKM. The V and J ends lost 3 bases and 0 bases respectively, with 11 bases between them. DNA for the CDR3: TGTGCCAGCAGTTTTCCGGAGAAGGCAACTAATGAAAAACTGTTTTTT. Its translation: CASSFPEKATNEKLFF.

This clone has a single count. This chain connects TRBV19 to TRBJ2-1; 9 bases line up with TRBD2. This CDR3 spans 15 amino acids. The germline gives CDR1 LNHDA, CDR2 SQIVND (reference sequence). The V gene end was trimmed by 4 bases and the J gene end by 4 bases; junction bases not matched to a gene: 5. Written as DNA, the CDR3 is TGTGCCAGTAGTAGTCAGAGCGGGGGGTACAATGAGCAGTTCTTC. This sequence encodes CASSSQSGGYNEQFF.

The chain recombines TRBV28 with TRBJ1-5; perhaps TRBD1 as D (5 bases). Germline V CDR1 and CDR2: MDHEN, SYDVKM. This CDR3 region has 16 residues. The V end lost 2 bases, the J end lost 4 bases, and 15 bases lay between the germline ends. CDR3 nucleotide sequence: TGTGCCAGCAGTTTAGTTTCCAGGGCCACAAATCAGCCCCAGCATTTT. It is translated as CASSLVSRATNQPQHF.

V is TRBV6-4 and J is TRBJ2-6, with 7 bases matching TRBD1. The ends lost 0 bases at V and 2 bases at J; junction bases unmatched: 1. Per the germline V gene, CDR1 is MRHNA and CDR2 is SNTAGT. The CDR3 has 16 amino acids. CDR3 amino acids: CASSDSQGAGANVLTF. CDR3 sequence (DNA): TGTGCCAGCAGTGACTCCCAGGGGGCTGGGGCCAACGTCCTGACTTTC.

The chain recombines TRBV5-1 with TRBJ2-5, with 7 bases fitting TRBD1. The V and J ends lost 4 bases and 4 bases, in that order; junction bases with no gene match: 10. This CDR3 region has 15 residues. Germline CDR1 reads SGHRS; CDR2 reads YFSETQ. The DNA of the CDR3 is TGCGCCAGCAGCCCAAGTTGGACAGGAGGAGAGACCCAGTACTTC. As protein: CASSPSWTGGETQYF.

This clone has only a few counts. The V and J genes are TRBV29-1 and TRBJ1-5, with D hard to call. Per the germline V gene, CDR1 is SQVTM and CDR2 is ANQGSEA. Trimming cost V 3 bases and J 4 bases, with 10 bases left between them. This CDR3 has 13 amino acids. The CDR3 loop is CSVDLGGNQPQHF. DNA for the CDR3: TGCAGCGTTGATCTGGGAGGGAATCAGCCCCAGCATTTT.

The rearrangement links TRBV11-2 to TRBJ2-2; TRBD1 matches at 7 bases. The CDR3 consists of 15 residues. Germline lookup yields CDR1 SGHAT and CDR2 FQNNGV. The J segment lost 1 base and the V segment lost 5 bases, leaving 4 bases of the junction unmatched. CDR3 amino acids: CASSPRQGNTGELFF. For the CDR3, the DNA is TGTGCCAGCAGCCCTAGACAGGGGAACACCGGGGAGCTGTTTTTT.

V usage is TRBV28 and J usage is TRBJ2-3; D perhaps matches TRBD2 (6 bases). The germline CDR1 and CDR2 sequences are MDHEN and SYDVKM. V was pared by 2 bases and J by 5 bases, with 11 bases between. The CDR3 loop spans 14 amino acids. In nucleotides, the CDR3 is TGTGCCAGCAGTTTAGGCGGGGTTCAAGATACGCAGTATTTT. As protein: CASSLGGVQDTQYF.